The subject of this entry is one T cell receptor beta chain. This CDR3 region has 13 residues. Germline V gene sequence: CDR1 LNHDA, CDR2 SQIVND (reference sequence). Deletions cut 7 bases from V and 0 bases from J, with 10 bases between. The sample belongs to a study of shared clonotypes between healthy human individuals. Original data processing: Junction-only sequences produced by ImmunoSEQ had no quality scores, so filtering differed. Clones were sequenced by immunoSEQ multiplex PCR, and TCRdb holds only the in-frame ones, with some missing. V and J calls and clone size are given by that table; D and trimming were obtained from the DNA. The profile shows roughly 700,000 clones, less than 85% of them singletons.

The sample comprised memory CD4+ T cells sorted from blood. The subset: CD45RA-negative fraction. The receptor's source is a woman aged 30 to 39 in good health. The gene calls are TRBV19 and TRBJ2-7; tentatively, D is TRBD2 (5 bases). This CDR3 is CASTGLNSYEQYF. Written as DNA, the CDR3 is TGTGCCAGTACAGGACTGAACTCCTACGAGCAGTACTTC.